This entry features one T cell receptor (beta chain) sequence. Its antigen is currently unknown. The J segment lost 4 bases and the V segment lost 6 bases, leaving 7 bases of the junction unmatched. There are 15 residues in the CDR3. Looked up from germline, CDR1 is MNHNS and CDR2 is SASEGT. TCRdb recomputed calls from the 5' RACE reads with MiXCR, one row per CDR3 protein. This table has 350,000 to 550,000 distinct CDR3 sequences, roughly 25% appearing once. These data belong to a study of CD8 T cells in ankylosing spondylitis. Notes on the study in general: Roughly eight highly homologous variants made up a TCR beta motif that seemed to typify ankylosing spondylitis blood. Reportedly, significant enrichment of disease-linked clones occurred in matched ankylosing spondylitis synovial fluid.

This clonotype was obtained from a male donor with ankylosing spondylitis. The chain links TRBV6-1 to TRBJ2-3; 10 nucleotides line up with TRBD1. The sequencing input was blood, either unsorted or a sorted T cell fraction (not recorded which). As DNA, the CDR3 is TGTGCCAGCAGGGGGACAGGGGAGGTCGCAGATACGCAGTATTTT. Translation gives CASRGTGEVADTQYF.